The clone carrying this TCR beta chain was detected ten times or more. Germline V gene lookup returns CDR1 SNHLY and CDR2 FYNNEI. This CDR3 is built from 15 residues. V was clipped by 6 bases and J by 6 bases, with 19 bases between them. This entry comes from a study of T cells in Graves' hyperthyroidism and ophthalmopathy. Across the study: Peripheral blood was taken when the disease was first diagnosed, before any treatment began.

Using RNA transcripts as the source, TCR beta CDR3 regions were amplified. HTBI primers were the set used in a first-round RT-PCR of the TCR CDR3. MiXCR, applied by TCRdb to the multiplex PCR reads, yields one record per CDR3 protein. The sample holds around 700,000 distinct CDR3 sequences; around 19% are singletons and the top ten take roughly a sixth. Each diagnosis was grounded in clinical symptoms, serum thyroxine and TRAb, thyroid ultrasound, and orbital computed tomography. The genes are TRBV2 and TRBJ2-3; TRBD2 might be the D (6 bases). Specimen: blood. The clonotype originates from a woman aged 50 to 60 with Graves' hyperthyroidism that later progressed to Graves' ophthalmopathy. The CDR3 bases are TGTGCCAGCAGCGAGAGACTAGTAAATCAGGATACGCAGTATTTT. This sequence encodes CASSERLVNQDTQYF.